Below, 20 T cell receptor beta chains from the same sample are listed, as sequenced in a study of blood T cell repertoires in COVID-19. Repertoires were generated with immunoSEQ multiplex PCR, while TCRdb's copy carries only in-frame clones and drops some. Found here are about 5,600 clones, approximately 84% of them singletons; the top ten hold about 13%. Sequences were obtained from peripheral blood. The receptors come from a human donor in a cohort sampled during active COVID-19.

CDR3 in amino acids: CASSRARDRLHSGANVLTF. In DNA form, the CDR3 reads TGTGCCAGCAGTCGGGCGAGGGACAGACTTCACTCTGGGGCCAACGTCCTGACTTTC. The chain uses TRBV28 and TRBJ2-6; 7 bases agree with TRBD1. Germline assignment: CDR1 MDHEN and CDR2 SYDVKM. J was trimmed by 0 bases and V by 5 bases; bases with no gene match: 13. CDR3 size: 19 residues. The variable domain in full, with the rest retrieved from reference TRBV28 and TRBJ2-6, is DVKVTQSSRYLVKRTGEKVFLECVQDMDHENMFWYRQDPGLGLRLIYFSYDVKMKEKGDIPEGYSVSREKKERFSLILESASTNQTSMYLCASSRARDRLHSGANVLTFGAGSRLTVL.

V gene TRBV21-1 combines with J gene TRBJ2-3; the table names TRBD2, a call not compared with the DNA. TRBV21-1 is listed as a pseudogene. The CDR3 loop spans 14 amino acids. CDR3 DNA: TGTGCCAGCAGCCCGGGACTCGTCACAGATACGCAGTATTTT. This translates into CASSPGLVTDTQYF.

This clone was detected a few times. The V call is TRBV15, the J call TRBJ1-5, with a weak D call TRBD1 (5 bases). V lost 5 bases and J lost 4, with 15 bases in between. CDR1 and CDR2 from the germline V gene are LNHNV and YYDKDF (reference sequence). The length of the CDR3 is 15 residues. CDR3 bases: TGTGCCACCAGCCCCGACAGTGGTTCTAATCAGCCCCAGCATTTT. It translates to CATSPDSGSNQPQHF.

CDR3 amino acids: CATSRGRSYEQYF. The CDR3 DNA sequence: TGTGCCACCAGCAGAGGGCGGTCCTACGAGCAGTACTTC. The chain couples TRBV15 to TRBJ2-7, with unresolved D. CDR1 and CDR2 from the germline V gene are LNHNV and YYDKDF (reference sequence). The CDR3 is 13 residues long. Trimming shortened V by 1 base and J by 1 base, and 5 bases separated the two germline ends.

The V call is TRBV7-2, the J call TRBJ1-1; D not certain. The CDR3 totals 13 residues. Germline values: CDR1 SGHTA, CDR2 FQGNSA. V was cut by 2 bases and J by 1 base, with 5 bases left in between. Here the CDR3 reads CASSLSRNTEAFF. The CDR3 nucleotides are TGTGCCAGCAGCTTATCCAGGAACACTGAAGCTTTCTTT.

V gene TRBV15 combines with J gene TRBJ2-7, with 10 bases fitting TRBD1. Per germline, CDR1 LNHNV and CDR2 YYDKDF (reference sequence). This CDR3 contains 16 residues. The trim removed 1 base at V and 9 bases at J, leaving 12 bases unmatched. The CDR3 loop reads CATSRVTGTGVIPQYF. DNA of the CDR3: TGTGCCACCAGCAGAGTTACCGGGACAGGGGTAATCCCGCAGTACTTC.

CDR3 in DNA: TGCGCCAGCAGCCAAGAGAAGCGGAGCGGGAGTATCAATGAGCAGTTCTTC. Translating it yields CASSQEKRSGSINEQFF. V gene TRBV5-1 combines with J gene TRBJ2-1; 8 positions agree with TRBD2. Germline trimming cut 4 bases from V and 6 bases from J; bases unmatched to any gene: 15. Germline CDR1 is SGHRS and CDR2 is YFSETQ. The CDR3 length is 17 residues.

This clone was seen only a few times. The chain employs TRBV2 and TRBJ2-5; 10 nucleotides agree with TRBD2. The CDR3 is 19 amino acids. The J segment lost 2 bases and the V segment lost 2 bases, leaving 14 bases of the junction unmatched. Per germline, CDR1 SNHLY and CDR2 FYNNEI. The CDR3 DNA is TGTGCCAGCAGTGAAACGGCTAGCGGGAGCCCCTCGGGGCAAGAGACCCAGTACTTC. This encodes CASSETASGSPSGQETQYF.

As regards this clone: The CDR3 ends on some other residue instead of the conserved phenylalanine or tryptophan, so this is likely a read error. Because the CDR3's place on the DNA is in doubt, the DNA is left out and the CDR3 is given as listed by TCRdb. The gene calls are TRBV15 and TRBJ1-4; TRBD1, as called in the table, went unchecked against the DNA. The CDR3 is 13 amino acids in total, end residues counted. The germline V gene has CDR1 LNHNV and CDR2 YYDKDF (reference sequence). This CDR3 is CATSRDYQDRGLL.

The chain carries TRBV27 and TRBJ2-4, with D uncertain. The V end was cut by 2 bases, the J end by 0 bases, with 14 bases between. Per germline, CDR1 MNHEY and CDR2 SMNVEV (reference sequence). The CDR3 is made up of 17 amino acids. DNA for the CDR3: TGTGCCAGCAGTTTACGACAATCGAGCTTAGCCAAAAACATTCAGTACTTC. Protein: CASSLRQSSLAKNIQYF.

A remark on this clone: One end of the junction is discordant with germline, which a read error may explain. The rearrangement links TRBV18 to TRBJ2-7; TRBD2 aligns across 7 bases. Germline assignment: CDR1 KGHSH and CDR2 LQKENI. The CDR3 has 14 residues. CDR3 sequence (DNA): TGTGCCAGCTCCCCACGGGCGGGAGACCACGAGCAGTACTTC. Its protein is CASSPRAGDHEQYF.

The gene calls are TRBV10-2 and TRBJ2-2; 9 positions match TRBD1. V lost 8 bases, J lost 7 bases, and 8 bases stayed unmatched. The CDR3 extends over 14 amino acids. Germline assignment: CDR1 WSHSY and CDR2 SAAADI. For the CDR3, the DNA is TGCGCCAGCGGGGGGGGACAGGGTGTCGGGGAGCTGTTTTTT. It translates to CASGGGQGVGELFF.

V usage is TRBV7-9 and J usage is TRBJ1-1; 7 positions match TRBD1. J was trimmed by 11 bases and V by 4 bases; bases with no gene match: 7. In germline, CDR1 is SEHNR, CDR2 FQNEAQ (reference sequence). This CDR3 has 12 amino acids. The DNA for the CDR3 is TGTGCCAGCAGCTCGGACAGCAGGGGGGCTTTCTTT. It codes for CASSSDSRGAFF.

This clone was observed a handful of times. The chain carries TRBV4-1 and TRBJ2-7, with a possible D match to TRBD1 (6 bases). The V gene lost 0 bases and the J gene lost 6 bases, with 6 bases spanning the gap. The germline V gene has CDR1 MGHRA and CDR2 YSYEKL. The CDR3 loop spans 12 amino acids. CDR3 residues: CASSQDRGEQYF. CDR3 coding DNA: TGCGCCAGCAGCCAAGACAGGGGCGAGCAGTACTTC.

This chain uses TRBV6-4 with TRBJ2-1, with D maybe TRBD1 (5 bases). Germline CDR1 MRHNA, CDR2 SNTAGT. V lost 2 bases, J lost 6 bases, and 8 bases lay in between. The CDR3 covers 13 residues. The CDR3 is CASSDQGTNEQFF. The DNA of the CDR3 is TGTGCCAGCAGTGACCAGGGAACCAATGAGCAGTTCTTC.

The rearrangement uses TRBV9 and TRBJ2-1; D is perhaps TRBD2 (5 bases). Trimming took 4 bases from V and 10 from J, leaving 18 bases between them. This CDR3 has 14 residues. CDR1 and CDR2 from the germline V gene are SGDLS and YYNGEE. CDR3 loop: CASSPPAGRFEQFF. In nucleotides, the CDR3 is TGTGCCAGCAGCCCCCCTGCGGGTAGGTTCGAGCAGTTCTTC.

The rearrangement joins TRBV3-1 (or the pseudogene TRBV3-2) to TRBJ2-7; no definite D call. V shed 4 bases and J shed 5 bases, with 15 bases lying between them. The CDR3 covers 14 residues. Germline lookup yields CDR1 LGHDT and CDR2 YNNKEL (reference sequence). The CDR3 region has the DNA TGTGCCAGCAGCCCTCCTAGTTTGAGTCACGAGCAGTACTTC. This translates into CASSPPSLSHEQYF.

The J gene is TRBJ2-5, the V gene TRBV6-2 or TRBV6-3, with TRBD2 as a possible D gene (6 bases). The ends were cut back, 2 bases at V and 5 bases at J, with 9 bases in the middle. Per the germline V gene, CDR1 is MNHEY and CDR2 is SVGEGT. The CDR3 contains 13 residues. CDR3 sequence reads: CASSYRAGETQYF. The CDR3 region has the DNA TGTGCCAGCAGTTACAGGGCGGGGGAGACCCAGTACTTC.

The rearrangement uses TRBV5-1 and TRBJ2-7; TRBD1 aligns across 10 bases. V was clipped by 4 bases and J by 0 bases; unmatched bases: 1. Germline CDR1 reads SGHRS; CDR2 reads YFSETQ. This CDR3 is built from 14 residues. This chain's CDR3 is CASSGQGGSYEQYF. DNA for the CDR3: TGCGCCAGCAGCGGACAGGGGGGCTCCTACGAGCAGTACTTC.

Remarks on this clone: The junction differs from germline at one of its ends, possibly a read error. The chain couples TRBV12-3 or TRBV12-4 to TRBJ2-7; 7 bases map to TRBD2. This CDR3 region has 12 residues. The CDR3 reads CASSTWRGTPAF. CDR3 DNA sequence: TGTGCCAGCAGTACTTGGCGGGGGACTCCGGCCTTC.